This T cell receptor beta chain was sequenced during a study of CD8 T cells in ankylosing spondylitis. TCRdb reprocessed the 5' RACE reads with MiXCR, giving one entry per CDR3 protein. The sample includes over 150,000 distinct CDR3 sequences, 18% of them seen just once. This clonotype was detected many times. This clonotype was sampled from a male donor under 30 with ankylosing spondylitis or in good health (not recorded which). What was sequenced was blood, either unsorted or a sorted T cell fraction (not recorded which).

The CDR3 spells CASSHADRVNTEAFF. CDR3 DNA sequence: TGTGCCAGCAGCCATGCCGACCGAGTGAACACTGAAGCTTTCTTT. The chain is built from TRBV3-1 and TRBJ1-1; D is ambiguous. The CDR3 contains 15 residues. CDR1 is LGHDT, CDR2 YNNKEL, per germline (reference sequence). Deletions cut 3 bases from V and 0 bases from J, with 11 bases between.